The 2 T cell receptor beta chains below were found in one sample sequenced in a study of T-cell memory formation after mild COVID-19. MiXCR was run by TCRdb on the 5' RACE reads, yielding one entry per CDR3 protein. Of about 240,000 distinct CDR3 sequences listed, 7.5% to 10% are singletons. Input material: PBMCs or a T cell subset sorted from them (not recorded which). These receptors were collected from a man aged 18 to 29 who had mild COVID-19 (a few samples of this study predate the infection). Cell type and time point are not known.

This clonotype occurred many times. This chain connects TRBV7-2 to TRBJ1-6; D is uncertain. Germline V gene data show CDR1 as SGHTA and CDR2 as FQGNSA. The CDR3 consists of 15 residues. The V end was cut by 2 bases, the J end by 13 bases, with 18 bases between. CDR3 DNA: TGTGCCAGCAGCTTAAGATGGCAAGGATTGTGGCCCCTCCACTTT. It encodes CASSLRWQGLWPLHF. Using reference TRBV7-2 and TRBJ1-6 for the parts outside the CDR3, the full variable domain is GAGVSQSPSNKVTEKGKDVELRCDPISGHTALYWYRQSLGQGLEFLIYFQGNSAPDKSGLPSDRFSAERTGGSVSTLTIQRTQQEDSAVYLCASSLRWQGLWPLHFGNGTRLTVT.

In this sample, this clonotype turned up a few times. The chain couples TRBV25-1 to TRBJ1-3; possible D gene TRBD1, 6 bases. V was clipped by 6 bases and J by 2 bases, with 14 bases between them. This CDR3 region has 15 residues. Germline V gene sequence: CDR1 MGHDK, CDR2 SYGVNS. The CDR3 reads CASRKGRGTGNTIYF. For the CDR3, the DNA is TGTGCCAGCAGGAAGGGCAGGGGAACTGGAAACACCATATATTTT.